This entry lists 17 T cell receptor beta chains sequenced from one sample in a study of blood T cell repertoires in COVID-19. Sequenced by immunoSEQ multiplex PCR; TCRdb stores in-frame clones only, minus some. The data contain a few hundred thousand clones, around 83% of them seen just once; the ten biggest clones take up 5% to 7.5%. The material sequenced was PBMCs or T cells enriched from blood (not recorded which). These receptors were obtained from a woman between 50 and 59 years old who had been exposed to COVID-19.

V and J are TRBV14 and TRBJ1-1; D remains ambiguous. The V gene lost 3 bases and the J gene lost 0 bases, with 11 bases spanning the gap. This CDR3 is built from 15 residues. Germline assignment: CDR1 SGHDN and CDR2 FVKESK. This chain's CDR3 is CASSHTHALNTEAFF. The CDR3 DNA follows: TGTGCCAGCAGCCACACCCACGCGTTGAACACTGAAGCTTTCTTT.

CDR3 in amino acids: CASSSGDGNTIYF. The DNA of the CDR3 is TGTGCCAGCAGCTCAGGGGACGGAAACACCATATATTTT. The chain joins TRBV7-2 to TRBJ1-3; weak D call: TRBD1 (6 bases). The V end lost 4 bases, the J end lost 4 bases, and 8 bases lay between the germline ends. Germline-derived CDR1 and CDR2 are SGHTA and FQGNSA. CDR3 size: 13 residues.

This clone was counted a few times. The CDR3 DNA sequence: TGTGCCAGCGGACTAGCGGCCCAAGAGACCCAGTACTTC. Its translation: CASGLAAQETQYF. The chain couples TRBV3-1 (or the pseudogene TRBV3-2) to TRBJ2-5; 10 positions match TRBD2. CDR3 length: 13 amino acids. The J segment lost 1 base and the V segment lost 8 bases, leaving 1 base of the junction unmatched. The germline V gene encodes CDR1 LGHDT and CDR2 YNNKEL (reference sequence).

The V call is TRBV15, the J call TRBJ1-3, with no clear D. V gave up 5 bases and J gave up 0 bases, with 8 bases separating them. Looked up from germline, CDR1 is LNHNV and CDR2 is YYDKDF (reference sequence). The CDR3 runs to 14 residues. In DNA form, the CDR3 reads TGTGCCACCAGCGAGGGAGTCTCTGGAAACACCATATATTTT. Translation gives CATSEGVSGNTIYF.

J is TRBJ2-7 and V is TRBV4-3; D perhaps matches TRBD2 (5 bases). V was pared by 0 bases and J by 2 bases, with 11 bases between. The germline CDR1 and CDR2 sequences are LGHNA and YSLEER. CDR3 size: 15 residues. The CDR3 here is CASSQDPGGPYEQYF. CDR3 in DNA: TGCGCCAGCAGCCAAGATCCTGGCGGGCCCTACGAGCAGTACTTC.

CDR3 DNA sequence: TGTGCCAGCAGCTTGGTTACAGGGAACCGATTCGGAAACACCATATATTTT. This encodes CASSLVTGNRFGNTIYF. This chain links TRBV5-4 with TRBJ1-3; possibly TRBD1 for D (6 bases). CDR1 is SGHNT and CDR2 is YYREEE in the germline V gene (reference sequence). The CDR3 has 17 amino acids. The V end was cut by 0 bases, the J end by 4 bases, with 17 bases between.

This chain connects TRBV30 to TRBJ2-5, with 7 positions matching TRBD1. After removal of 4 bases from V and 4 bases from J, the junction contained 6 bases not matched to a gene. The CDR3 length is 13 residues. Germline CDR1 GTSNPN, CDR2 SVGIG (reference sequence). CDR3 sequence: CAWMTGSLETQYF. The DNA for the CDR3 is TGTGCCTGGATGACAGGGTCGCTAGAGACCCAGTACTTC.

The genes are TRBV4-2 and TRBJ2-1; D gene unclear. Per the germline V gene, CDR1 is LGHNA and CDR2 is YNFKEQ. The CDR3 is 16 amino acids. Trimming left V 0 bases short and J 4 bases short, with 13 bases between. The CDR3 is CASSQDWLLGYNEQFF. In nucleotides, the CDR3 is TGTGCCAGCAGCCAAGATTGGCTCCTCGGGTACAATGAGCAGTTCTTC.

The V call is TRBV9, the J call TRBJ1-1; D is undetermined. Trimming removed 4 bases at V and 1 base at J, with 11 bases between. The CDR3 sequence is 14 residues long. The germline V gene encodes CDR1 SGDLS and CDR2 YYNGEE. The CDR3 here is CASSPGSRNTEAFF. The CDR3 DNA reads TGTGCCAGCAGCCCCGGGTCCCGGAACACTGAAGCTTTCTTT.

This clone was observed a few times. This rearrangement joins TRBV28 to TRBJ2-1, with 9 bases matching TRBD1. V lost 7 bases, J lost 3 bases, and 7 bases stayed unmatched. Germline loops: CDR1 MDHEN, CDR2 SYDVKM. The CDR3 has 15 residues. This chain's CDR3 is CASTSGDRVYNEQFF. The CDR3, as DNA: TGTGCCAGCACCTCAGGGGACAGGGTCTACAATGAGCAGTTCTTC.

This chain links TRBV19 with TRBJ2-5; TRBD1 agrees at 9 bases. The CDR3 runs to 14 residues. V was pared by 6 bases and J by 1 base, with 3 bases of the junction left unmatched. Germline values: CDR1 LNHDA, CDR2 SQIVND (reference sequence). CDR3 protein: CASSEQGAQETQYF. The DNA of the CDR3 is TGTGCCAGTAGCGAACAGGGGGCCCAAGAGACCCAGTACTTC.

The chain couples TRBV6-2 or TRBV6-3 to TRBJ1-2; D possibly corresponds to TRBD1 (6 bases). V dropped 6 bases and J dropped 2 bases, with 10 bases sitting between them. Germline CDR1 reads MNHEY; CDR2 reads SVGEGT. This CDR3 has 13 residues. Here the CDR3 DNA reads TGTGCCAGCAGCCCCGACAGGAACTATGGCTACACCTTC. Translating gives CASSPDRNYGYTF.

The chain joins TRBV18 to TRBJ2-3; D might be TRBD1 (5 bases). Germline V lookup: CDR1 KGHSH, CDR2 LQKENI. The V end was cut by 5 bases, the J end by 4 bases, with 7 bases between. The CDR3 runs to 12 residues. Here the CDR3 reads CASSEGADTQYF. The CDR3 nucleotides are TGTGCCAGCTCAGAAGGGGCAGATACGCAGTATTTT.

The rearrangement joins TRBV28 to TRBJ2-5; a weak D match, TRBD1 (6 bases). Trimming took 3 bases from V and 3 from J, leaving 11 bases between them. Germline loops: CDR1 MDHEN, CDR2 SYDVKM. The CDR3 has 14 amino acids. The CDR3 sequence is CASSFGGREETQYF. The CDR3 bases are TGTGCCAGCAGTTTTGGGGGCCGGGAAGAGACCCAGTACTTC.

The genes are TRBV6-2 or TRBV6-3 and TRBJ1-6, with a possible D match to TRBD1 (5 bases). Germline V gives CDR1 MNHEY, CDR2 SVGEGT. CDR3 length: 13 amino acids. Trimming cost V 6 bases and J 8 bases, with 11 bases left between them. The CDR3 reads CASSALGDSPLHF. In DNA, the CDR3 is TGTGCCAGCAGCGCCTTAGGGGATTCACCCCTCCACTTT.

The CDR3 reads CASSAGQGGDQPQHF. The CDR3 DNA follows: TGTGCCAGCAGCGCGGGACAGGGGGGGGATCAGCCCCAGCATTTT. This chain connects TRBV7-9 to TRBJ1-5; 11 nucleotides match TRBD1. Germline lookup yields CDR1 SEHNR and CDR2 FQNEAQ (reference sequence). Unmatched junction bases numbered 5, after V lost 5 bases and J lost 5 bases. The CDR3 length is 15 residues.

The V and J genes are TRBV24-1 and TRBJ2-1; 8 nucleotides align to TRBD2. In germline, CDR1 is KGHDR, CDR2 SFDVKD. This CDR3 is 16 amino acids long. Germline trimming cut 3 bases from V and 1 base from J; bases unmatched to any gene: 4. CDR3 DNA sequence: TGTGCCACCAGTGATCGGAGCGGGGGATCCTACAATGAGCAGTTCTTC. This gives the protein CATSDRSGGSYNEQFF.